Listed below are T cell receptor beta chains from one sample, sequenced in a study of blood T cell repertoires in COVID-19. Assay: immunoSEQ multiplex PCR; the TCRdb copy retains only in-frame clones and omits some. This sample has about 320,000 clones; 80% to 90% occur once, and the top ten carry over 9.5%. The material sequenced was PBMCs or T cells enriched from blood (not recorded which). These receptors all stem from a woman aged 18 to 35 who had recovered from COVID-19. CDR3s include the opening cysteine and the closing phenylalanine or tryptophan. The D gene is left open where the match is weak. Not all rows give a size; the values are once, few, many and, for expanded clones, a class.

CDR3nt: TGTGCCAGCAGCCAAGATGGGACAGGGGCCCTCTATGGCTACACCTTC; CDR3aa: CASSQDGTGALYGYTF; len: 16; v_gene: TRBV4-2; j_gene: TRBJ1-2; d_gene: TRBD1; abundance: once
CDR3nt: TGCGCCAGCAGCACCGGACAGGGGTGGACGGCCGGGGAGCTGTTTTTT; CDR3aa: CASSTGQGWTAGELFF; len: 16; v_gene: TRBV5-1; j_gene: TRBJ2-2; d_gene: TRBD1; abundance: .
CDR3nt: TGTGCCAGCAGCTTAGGTCCCGGACAAAACACTGAAGCTTTCTTT; CDR3aa: CASSLGPGQNTEAFF; len: 15; v_gene: TRBV11-2; j_gene: TRBJ1-1; d_gene: .; abundance: .
CDR3nt: TGTGCCAGCAGCTCGCAGACAGACACTGAAGCTTTCTTT; CDR3aa: CASSSQTDTEAFF; len: 13; v_gene: TRBV7-6; j_gene: TRBJ1-1; d_gene: .; abundance: .
CDR3nt: TGTGCCAGCAGCTTAGATTGGTCTAGCGGGATCTACGAGCAGTACTTC; CDR3aa: CASSLDWSSGIYEQYF; len: 16; v_gene: TRBV11-2; j_gene: TRBJ2-7; d_gene: TRBD2; abundance: .
CDR3nt: TGTGCCAGCAGTCGATTCGGGACAGATTATAGCAATCAGCCCCAGCATTTT; CDR3aa: CASSRFGTDYSNQPQHF; len: 17; v_gene: TRBV6-6; j_gene: TRBJ1-5; d_gene: TRBD1; abundance: .
CDR3nt: TGTGCCAGCAGAAAATCGCAGGGCCTCAACTATGGCTACACCTTC; CDR3aa: CASRKSQGLNYGYTF; len: 15; v_gene: TRBV6-5; j_gene: TRBJ1-2; d_gene: .; abundance: .
CDR3nt: TGTGCCAGCAGCTTGTCTGGGGACAGGGTCACTGAAGCTTTCTTT; CDR3aa: CASSLSGDRVTEAFF; len: 15; v_gene: TRBV5-6; j_gene: TRBJ1-1; d_gene: TRBD1; abundance: few
CDR3nt: TGTGCCAGCAGTCCGAGGGGGGGATTCAGGGGCTACACCTTC; CDR3aa: CASSPRGGFRGYTF; len: 14; v_gene: TRBV25-1; j_gene: TRBJ1-2; d_gene: .; abundance: .
CDR3nt: TGTGCCAGCAGCCTGGGACAGGCCAACTATGGCTACACCTTC; CDR3aa: CASSLGQANYGYTF; len: 14; v_gene: TRBV7-9; j_gene: TRBJ1-2; d_gene: TRBD1; abundance: .
CDR3nt: TGTGCCAGCAGCTTGTTAGGACTAGGAAACAATGAGCAGTTCTTC; CDR3aa: CASSLLGLGNNEQFF; len: 15; v_gene: TRBV5-4; j_gene: TRBJ2-1; d_gene: TRBD2; abundance: .
CDR3nt: TGTGCCAGCAGCGGCGACAGGGGAAGCGGCTACACCTTC; CDR3aa: CASSGDRGSGYTF; len: 13; v_gene: TRBV7-9; j_gene: TRBJ1-2; d_gene: TRBD1; abundance: .
CDR3nt: TGTGCCAGCAGCCCCCGGCCCCCCGGGACAGGGGGCGACGAGCAGTACTTC; CDR3aa: CASSPRPPGTGGDEQYF; len: 17; v_gene: TRBV7-9; j_gene: TRBJ2-7; d_gene: TRBD1; abundance: .
CDR3nt: TGTGCCAGCAGTTTATCGGGGATAGACTCTGGGGCCAACGTCCTGACTTTC; CDR3aa: CASSLSGIDSGANVLTF; len: 17; v_gene: TRBV28; j_gene: TRBJ2-6; d_gene: .; abundance: .
CDR3nt: TGCGCCAGCAGCCCAGGGGGGTTGTCTGAAAAACTGTTTTTT; CDR3aa: CASSPGGLSEKLFF; len: 14; v_gene: TRBV5-1; j_gene: TRBJ1-4; d_gene: TRBD1; abundance: .